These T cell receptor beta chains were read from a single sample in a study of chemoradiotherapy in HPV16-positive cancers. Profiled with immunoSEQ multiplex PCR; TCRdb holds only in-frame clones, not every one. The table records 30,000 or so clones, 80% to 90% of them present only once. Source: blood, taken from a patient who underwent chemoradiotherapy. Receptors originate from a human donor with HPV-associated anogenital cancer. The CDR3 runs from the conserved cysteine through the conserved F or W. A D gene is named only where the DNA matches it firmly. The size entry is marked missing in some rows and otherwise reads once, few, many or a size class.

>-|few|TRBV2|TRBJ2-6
TGTGCCAGCAGTGCGGGACCGCGAAACTCTGGGGCCAACGTCCTGACTTTC
CASSAGPRNSGANVLTF
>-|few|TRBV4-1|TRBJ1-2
TGCGCCAGCAGCCAGCCCGACAGTAACTATGGCTACACCTTC
CASSQPDSNYGYTF
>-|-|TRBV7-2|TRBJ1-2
TGTGCCAGCAGCTTAGGACAGGCGCTTTTATATGGCTACACCTTC
CASSLGQALLYGYTF
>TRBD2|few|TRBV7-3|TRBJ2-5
TGTGCCAGCAGCTTCGGGACTAGCGTGGAGACCCAGTACTTC
CASSFGTSVETQYF
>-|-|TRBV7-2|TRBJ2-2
TGTGCCAGCAGCCTCAGACTAAGGGGCACCGGGGAGCTGTTTTTT
CASSLRLRGTGELFF
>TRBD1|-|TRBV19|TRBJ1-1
TGTGCCAGTAGTCGGGACAGGGCTGGCACTGAAGCTTTCTTT
CASSRDRAGTEAFF
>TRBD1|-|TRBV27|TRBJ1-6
TGTGCCAGCAGTTCCCTGACAGGGTCTGGTTCACCCCTCCACTTT
CASSSLTGSGSPLHF
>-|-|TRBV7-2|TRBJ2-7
TGTGCCAGCAGCCGAACTACAGGATACGAGCAGTACTTC
CASSRTTGYEQYF
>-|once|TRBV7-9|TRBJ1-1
TGTGCCAGCAGCTCAGACGAGCTATACACTGAAGCTTTCTTT
CASSSDELYTEAFF
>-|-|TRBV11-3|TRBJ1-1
TGTGCCAGCAGTCCCGTTGCGGGGACTGAAGCTTTCTTT
CASSPVAGTEAFF
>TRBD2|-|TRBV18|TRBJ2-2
TGTGCCAGCTCACCCGTAGCGGGAGAACCCACCGGGGAGCTGTTTTTT
CASSPVAGEPTGELFF
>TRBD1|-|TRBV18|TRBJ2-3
TGTGCCAGCTCACAGGCAGGGGGCGAGACAGATACGCAGTATTTT
CASSQAGGETDTQYF
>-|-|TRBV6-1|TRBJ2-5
TGTGCCAGCAGTGAATTGGACGGATACCAAGAGACCCAGTACTTC
CASSELDGYQETQYF
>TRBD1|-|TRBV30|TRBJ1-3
TGTGCCTGGAGTGTCGGGACAGGCGTCTCTGGAAACACCATATATTTT
CAWSVGTGVSGNTIYF
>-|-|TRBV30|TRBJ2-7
TGTGCCTGGAGTGGGGGTTCAGGGGTTCGGTACGAGCAGTACTTC
CAWSGGSGVRYEQYF
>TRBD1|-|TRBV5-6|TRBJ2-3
TGTGCCAGCAGCTGGGCCACAGGGGGCCTCACAGATACGCAGTATTTT
CASSWATGGLTDTQYF
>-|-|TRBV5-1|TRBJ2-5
TGCGCCAGCAGCTTGGGGGACGTAGGGCGGTCGGAGACCCAGTACTTC
CASSLGDVGRSETQYF
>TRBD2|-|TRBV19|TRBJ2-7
TGTGCCAGTAGTAAAGGACTAGCGGGAGCCTCCTACGAGCAGTACTTC
CASSKGLAGASYEQYF
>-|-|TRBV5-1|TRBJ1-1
TGCGCCAGCAGCTTGGTAGGGCAGAACACTGAAGCTTTCTTT
CASSLVGQNTEAFF
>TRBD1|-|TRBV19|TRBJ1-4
TGTGCCAGTAGTATCGGACAGGCTGCTAATGAAAAACTGTTTTTT
CASSIGQAANEKLFF
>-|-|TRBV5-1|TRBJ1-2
TGCGCCAGCAGCTTGGCCCTAAGATTTGGCTACACCTTC
CASSLALRFGYTF
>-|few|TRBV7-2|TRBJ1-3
TGTGCCAGCAGGGTGGGGGGAAGCTCTGGAAACACCATATATTTT
CASRVGGSSGNTIYF
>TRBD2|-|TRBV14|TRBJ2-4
TGTGCCAGCAGCCTTACTAGCGGGGGTTCCAAAAACATTCAGTACTTC
CASSLTSGGSKNIQYF
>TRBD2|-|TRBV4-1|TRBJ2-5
TGCGCCAGCAGCCTACCAACTAGCGGGGACGACCAAGAGACCCAGTACTTC
CASSLPTSGDDQETQYF
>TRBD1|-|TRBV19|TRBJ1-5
TGTGCCAGTAAGGCGGGACAGGGACATCAGCCCCAGCATTTT
CASKAGQGHQPQHF
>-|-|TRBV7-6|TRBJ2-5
TGTGCCAGCAGCTTAGGAGGGGCGCCTGGGGAAGAGACCCAGTACTTC
CASSLGGAPGEETQYF